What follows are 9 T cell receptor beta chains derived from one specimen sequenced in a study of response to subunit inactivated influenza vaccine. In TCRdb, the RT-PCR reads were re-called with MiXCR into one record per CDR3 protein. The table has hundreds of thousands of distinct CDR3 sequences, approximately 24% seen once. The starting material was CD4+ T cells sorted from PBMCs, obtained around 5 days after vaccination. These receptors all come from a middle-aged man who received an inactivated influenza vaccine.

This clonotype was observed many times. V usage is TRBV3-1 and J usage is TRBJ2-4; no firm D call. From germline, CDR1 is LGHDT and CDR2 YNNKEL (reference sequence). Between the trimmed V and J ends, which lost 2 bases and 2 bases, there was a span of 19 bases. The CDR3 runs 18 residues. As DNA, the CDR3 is TGTGCCAGCAGCCAATCATCGTTGGCAACCTTGACCAAAAACATTCAGTACTTC. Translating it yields CASSQSSLATLTKNIQYF.

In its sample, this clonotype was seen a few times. The CDR3 sequence is CASTSLGFSYNSPLHF. The CDR3 DNA follows: TGTGCCAGCACTTCCCTGGGGTTCTCCTATAATTCACCCCTCCACTTT. This chain links TRBV28 with TRBJ1-6, with D uncertain. Trimming pared 7 bases from V and 0 bases from J, leaving 13 bases between. The CDR3 has 16 amino acids. CDR1 and CDR2 from the germline V gene are MDHEN and SYDVKM.

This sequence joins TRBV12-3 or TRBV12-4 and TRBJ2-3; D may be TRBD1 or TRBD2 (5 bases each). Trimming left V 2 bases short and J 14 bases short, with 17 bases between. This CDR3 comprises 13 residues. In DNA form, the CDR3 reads TGTGCCAGCAGTTTAACGGACGGGGACCGGCGGTATTTT. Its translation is CASSLTDGDRRYF.

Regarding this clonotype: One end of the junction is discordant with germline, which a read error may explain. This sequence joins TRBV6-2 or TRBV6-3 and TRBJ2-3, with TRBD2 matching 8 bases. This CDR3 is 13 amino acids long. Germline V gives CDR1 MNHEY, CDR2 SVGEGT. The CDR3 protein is CASSLPGGTPRDF. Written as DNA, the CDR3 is TGTGCCAGCAGCCTCCCGGGGGGGACCCCCCGGGATTTT.

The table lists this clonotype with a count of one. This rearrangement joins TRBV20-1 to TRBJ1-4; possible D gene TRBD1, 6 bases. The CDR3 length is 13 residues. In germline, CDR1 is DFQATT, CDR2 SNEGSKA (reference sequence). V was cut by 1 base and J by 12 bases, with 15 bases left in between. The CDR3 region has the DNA TGCAGTGCTAGAGCTGTCGAACCAGGGGAACTGTTTTTT. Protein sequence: CSARAVEPGELFF.

The CDR3 region is CASSWDSTDTQYF. The CDR3 region has the DNA TGCGCCAGCAGCTGGGACAGCACAGATACGCAGTATTTT. V gene TRBV4-1 combines with J gene TRBJ2-3, with D possibly being TRBD1 or TRBD2 (5 bases each). Per germline, CDR1 MGHRA and CDR2 YSYEKL. Trimming stripped 5 bases from V and 0 bases from J, with 6 bases between. The CDR3 extends over 13 amino acids.

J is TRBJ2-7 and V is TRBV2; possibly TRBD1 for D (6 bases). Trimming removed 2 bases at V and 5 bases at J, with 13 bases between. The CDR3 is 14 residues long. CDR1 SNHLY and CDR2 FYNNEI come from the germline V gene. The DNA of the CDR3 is TGTGCCAGCAGTGAAAGGTATGGGGGCCACGAGCAGTACTTC. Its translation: CASSERYGGHEQYF.

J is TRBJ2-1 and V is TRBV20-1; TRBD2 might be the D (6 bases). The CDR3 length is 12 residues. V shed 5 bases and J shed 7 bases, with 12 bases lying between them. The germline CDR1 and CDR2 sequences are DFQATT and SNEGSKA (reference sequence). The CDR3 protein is CSASDYLNEQFF. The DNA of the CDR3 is TGCAGTGCTTCGGACTACTTGAATGAGCAGTTCTTC.

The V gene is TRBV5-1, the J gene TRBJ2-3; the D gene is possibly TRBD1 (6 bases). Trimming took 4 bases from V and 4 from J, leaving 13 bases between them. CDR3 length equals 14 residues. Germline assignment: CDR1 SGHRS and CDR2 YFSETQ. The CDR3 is CASSGGTVADTQYF. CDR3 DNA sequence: TGCGCCAGCAGCGGGGGCACTGTCGCAGATACGCAGTATTTT.